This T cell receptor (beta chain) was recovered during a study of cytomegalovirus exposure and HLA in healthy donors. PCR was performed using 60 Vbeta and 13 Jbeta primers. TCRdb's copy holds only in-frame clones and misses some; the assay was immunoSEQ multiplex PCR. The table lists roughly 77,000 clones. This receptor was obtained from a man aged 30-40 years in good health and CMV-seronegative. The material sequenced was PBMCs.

CDR3 region: CASRETGLTEAFF. In DNA form, the CDR3 reads TGTGCCAGCAGGGAGACAGGTCTGACTGAAGCTTTCTTT. The V and J genes are TRBV6-5 and TRBJ1-1, with D tentatively TRBD1 (6 bases). The V end lost 6 bases, the J end lost 5 bases, and 13 bases lay between the germline ends. The CDR3 totals 13 residues. Germline assignment: CDR1 MNHEY and CDR2 SVGAGI.